Presented here are 16 T cell receptor beta chains from one specimen sequenced in a study of beta chain features in type 1 diabetes. The antigens for these receptors are not known. Whole-study findings and limits: Shortening that was moderate but significant affected the TCRB CDR3s of Type 1 diabetes patients in all four CD4+ subsets.

Sequencing targeted expressed TCRB transcripts, as all isolated RNA had been reverse transcribed. This table comes from immunoSEQ multiplex PCR, and its TCRdb copy is limited to in-frame clones, with some not included. The sample lists under 350,000 clones, about 13% occurring once. The sample comprised naive CD4+ T cells from blood. Receptors originate from a man between 25 and 39 years old with type 1 diabetes.

This clone was seen only a few times. This sequence joins TRBV18 and TRBJ2-1; 13 bases agree with TRBD2. Unmatched junction bases numbered 11, after V lost 3 bases and J lost 15 bases. Germline CDR1 is KGHSH and CDR2 is LQKENI. This CDR3 comprises 15 residues. DNA of the CDR3: TGTGCCAGCTCACCGCCCGAGGTACTAGCGGGAGGGCTGTTCTTC. Translating it yields CASSPPEVLAGGLFF. Full variable domain (missing parts from reference TRBV18 and TRBJ2-1): NAGVMQNPRHLVRRRGQEARLRCSPMKGHSHVYWYRQLPEEGLKFMVYLQKENIIDESGMPKERFSAEFPKEGPSILRIQQVVRGDSAAYFCASSPPEVLAGGLFFGPGTRLTVL.

This clone appeared a few times. The chain combines TRBV18 with TRBJ2-7; 9 positions match TRBD2. The germline CDR1 and CDR2 sequences are KGHSH and LQKENI. This CDR3 has 14 amino acids. The V gene end was trimmed by 4 bases and the J gene end by 3 bases; junction bases not matched to a gene: 4. This CDR3 reads CASSRLAGFYEQYF. CDR3 bases: TGTGCCAGCTCACGTCTAGCGGGATTCTACGAGCAGTACTTC.

This clone has just a few counts. The V call is TRBV27, the J call TRBJ2-7; no firm D call. The CDR3 is made up of 15 amino acids. Per germline, CDR1 MNHEY and CDR2 SMNVEV (reference sequence). The V end was cut by 2 bases, the J end by 0 bases, with 11 bases between. CDR3 nucleotides: TGTGCCAGCAGTTTAAGGAGCGCGAGCTCCTACGAGCAGTACTTC. Its protein is CASSLRSASSYEQYF.

This clone was detected only a few times. The rearrangement uses TRBV19 and TRBJ1-4; weak D call: TRBD1 (5 bases). The V end lost 5 bases, the J end lost 6 bases, and 16 bases lay between the germline ends. CDR1 is LNHDA, CDR2 SQIVND, per germline (reference sequence). The CDR3 runs to 15 residues. In DNA form, the CDR3 reads TGTGCCAGTAGTCTTATTGCGGGGCCCGATGAAAAACTGTTTTTT. Protein sequence: CASSLIAGPDEKLFF.

The chain joins TRBV30 to TRBJ2-3; TRBD1 agrees at 10 bases. The germline gives CDR1 GTSNPN, CDR2 SVGIG (reference sequence). This CDR3 spans 12 amino acids. V was pared by 5 bases and J by 9 bases, with 5 bases of the junction left unmatched. CDR3 nucleotide sequence: TGTGCCTGGGAACCGGGACAGGGGACGCAGTATTTT. It yields the protein CAWEPGQGTQYF.

This clone has at least ten counts. The chain joins TRBV14 to TRBJ2-5; the D is unclear. This CDR3 contains 11 residues. The ends were cut back, 5 bases at V and 7 bases at J, with 8 bases in the middle. Germline V gene data show CDR1 as SGHDN and CDR2 as FVKESK. The CDR3 region has the DNA TGTGCCAGCAGCTCCTCCGGGACCCAGTACTTC. It encodes CASSSSGTQYF.

This clone was seen only a few times. The rearrangement links TRBV7-9 to TRBJ2-1; 14 bases agree with TRBD2. Per the germline V gene, CDR1 is SEHNR and CDR2 is FQNEAQ (reference sequence). The CDR3 is 13 amino acids. The junction had 0 bases not matched to a gene; V was cut back by 9 bases and J by 5 bases. In nucleotides, the CDR3 is TGTGCCAGGGGACTAGCGGGAGACAATGAGCAGTTCTTC. This gives the protein CARGLAGDNEQFF.

The chain has TRBV5-1 and TRBJ1-1; 7 nucleotides match TRBD1. The CDR3 loop spans 13 amino acids. After removal of 4 bases from V and 1 base from J, the junction contained 1 base not matched to a gene. Germline CDR1 and CDR2: SGHRS and YFSETQ. DNA for the CDR3: TGCGCCAGCAGCCGGGACAGGAACACTGAAGCTTTCTTT. As protein: CASSRDRNTEAFF.

This clone was seen just once. The gene calls are TRBV9 and TRBJ2-1, with 7 nucleotides matching TRBD1. The CDR3 runs 16 residues. Germline V gene sequence: CDR1 SGDLS, CDR2 YYNGEE. The trim removed 4 bases at V and 3 bases at J, leaving 10 bases unmatched. The CDR3 here is CASSPSGTDYYNEQFF. The CDR3 DNA sequence: TGTGCCAGCAGCCCATCGGGGACAGATTACTACAATGAGCAGTTCTTC.

The chain recombines TRBV7-9 with TRBJ2-6; 12 bases are a match to TRBD1. The germline V gene has CDR1 SEHNR and CDR2 FQNEAQ (reference sequence). This CDR3 region has 19 residues. The V gene end was trimmed by 5 bases and the J gene end by 4 bases; junction bases not matched to a gene: 12. The CDR3 loop is CASSPLWDRGPMGANVLTF. The CDR3 DNA sequence: TGTGCCAGCAGCCCACTCTGGGACAGGGGGCCCATGGGGGCCAACGTCCTGACTTTC.

This chain links TRBV5-4 with TRBJ2-3; D is perhaps TRBD1 (5 bases). Germline V gene lookup returns CDR1 SGHNT and CDR2 YYREEE (reference sequence). This CDR3 comprises 17 residues. Trimming removed 4 bases at V and 2 bases at J, with 20 bases between. CDR3 DNA: TGTGCCAGCAGCGGGGCGTCGAGGAGAGGAGTCACAGATACGCAGTATTTT. Translating gives CASSGASRRGVTDTQYF.

In its sample, this clone was seen a few times. The V call is TRBV30, the J call TRBJ1-2, with TRBD1 identical over 7 bases. The V and J ends lost 5 bases and 6 bases, in that order; junction bases with no gene match: 9. This CDR3 is built from 13 residues. CDR1 is GTSNPN and CDR2 is SVGIG in the germline V gene (reference sequence). The CDR3 spells CAWGRTGEDGYTF. The DNA for the CDR3 is TGTGCCTGGGGGAGAACAGGGGAAGATGGCTACACCTTC.

The chain employs TRBV5-1 and TRBJ2-1; 15 bases map to TRBD2. Losses at the gene ends were 4 bases for V and 3 bases for J; bases not matched to a gene: 14. CDR1 SGHRS and CDR2 YFSETQ come from the germline V gene. There are 20 residues in the CDR3. The CDR3 DNA reads TGCGCCAGCAGCACCCCGGGACTAGCGGGAGGCGGGTCCCACTACAATGAGCAGTTCTTC. It translates to CASSTPGLAGGGSHYNEQFF. Variable domain in full (rest from reference TRBV5-1 and TRBJ2-1): KAGVTQTPRYLIKTRGQQVTLSCSPISGHRSVSWYQQTPGQGLQFLFEYFSETQRNKGNFPGRFSGRQFSNSRSEMNVSTLELGDSALYLCASSTPGLAGGGSHYNEQFFGPGTRLTVL.

In its sample, this clone was seen a few times. The V call is TRBV4-2, the J call TRBJ2-1; 8 nucleotides align to TRBD2. The V gene end was trimmed by 1 base and the J gene end by 3 bases; junction bases not matched to a gene: 2. CDR3 length: 15 amino acids. The V gene's germline CDR1 is LGHNA and CDR2 YNFKEQ. In DNA form, the CDR3 reads TGTGCCAGCAGCCAAGGGCTAGCGGGCTACAATGAGCAGTTCTTC. As protein: CASSQGLAGYNEQFF.

This chain joins TRBV7-2 and TRBJ2-5, with TRBD1 identical over 8 bases. This CDR3 region has 12 residues. The V segment lost 7 bases and the J segment 4 bases; nucleotides outside the gene matches: 2. Germline loops: CDR1 SGHTA, CDR2 FQGNSA. The CDR3 spells CASTTGGETQYF. In DNA form, the CDR3 reads TGTGCCAGCACTACAGGGGGAGAGACCCAGTACTTC.

The chain combines TRBV13 with TRBJ2-1; 7 bases fit TRBD2. CDR3 size: 16 residues. From germline, CDR1 is PRHDT and CDR2 FYEKMQ (reference sequence). Losses at the gene ends were 5 bases for V and 9 bases for J; bases not matched to a gene: 16. The CDR3 is CASSLYPLDSGGEQFF. The CDR3 DNA sequence: TGTGCCAGCAGCCTCTATCCTCTCGACTCGGGGGGTGAGCAGTTCTTC.